This is a list of T cell receptor beta chains from one sample in a study of OX40 agonist ivuxolimab in advanced cancers. The data were produced by immunoSEQ multiplex PCR, yet TCRdb's version contains in-frame clones alone and is incomplete. This table holds tens of thousands of clones, about 88% found once. Sample: CD4+ or CD8+ T cells sorted from blood, taken in a trial of the OX40 agonist ivuxolimab. Receptors originate from an adult with an advanced solid tumor such as melanoma, head and neck, liver or kidney cancer. The CDR3 runs from the conserved cysteine through the conserved F or W. The D gene is left open where the match is weak. Clone size is stated in some rows and not others, as once, few, many or a class when expanded.

D	V	size	length	J	CDR3	DNA
TRBD1	TRBV5-5	.	14	TRBJ1-5	CASSLQGSNQPQHF	TGTGCCAGCAGCTTACAGGGGAGCAATCAGCCCCAGCATTTT
TRBD2	TRBV5-1	.	14	TRBJ2-5	CASSLSGRTETQYF	TGCGCCAGCAGCCTTAGCGGGAGGACGGAGACCCAGTACTTC
.	TRBV19	.	14	TRBJ1-1	CASRTGWENTEAFF	TGTGCCAGTAGGACAGGATGGGAGAACACTGAAGCTTTCTTT
.	TRBV28	.	14	TRBJ2-5	CASTQGIIKETQYF	TGTGCCAGCACCCAGGGGATAATCAAAGAGACCCAGTACTTC
TRBD1	TRBV28	.	16	TRBJ2-1	CASSLRDRGSYNEQFF	TGTGCCAGCAGTTTAAGGGACAGAGGCTCCTACAATGAGCAGTTCTTC
.	TRBV11-2	.	14	TRBJ2-3	CASSLPSYLDTQYF	TGTGCCAGCAGCTTACCCTCCTACTTAGATACGCAGTATTTT
.	TRBV2	.	13	TRBJ2-5	CASSEGNQETQYF	TGTGCCAGCAGTGAAGGGAACCAAGAGACCCAGTACTTC
.	TRBV19	.	14	TRBJ1-1	CASLGRVMNTEAFF	TGTGCCAGTCTCGGGAGAGTGATGAACACTGAAGCTTTCTTT
.	TRBV5-6	once	14	TRBJ2-1	CASSLQQIYNEQFF	TGTGCCAGCAGCTTGCAGCAAATCTACAATGAGCAGTTCTTC
.	TRBV5-1	.	13	TRBJ2-2	CASKDLRAGELFF	TGCGCCAGCAAAGACCTCAGGGCCGGGGAGCTGTTTTTT
TRBD1	TRBV28	.	13	TRBJ2-7	CASSRGQGYEQYF	TGTGCCAGCAGTCGGGGACAGGGCTACGAGCAGTACTTC
.	TRBV11-2	few	15	TRBJ2-7	CASSSSPRSSYEQYF	TGTGCCAGCAGCTCTAGCCCGAGGAGCTCCTACGAGCAGTACTTC
TRBD2	TRBV10-1	.	15	TRBJ2-3	CASSEAGGVTDTQYF	TGCGCCAGCAGTGAGGCGGGAGGGGTCACAGATACGCAGTATTTT
.	TRBV28	.	14	TRBJ2-5	CASTLTGHKETQYF	TGTGCCAGCACATTGACAGGACACAAAGAGACCCAGTACTTC
.	TRBV2	.	15	TRBJ1-2	CASSELPQPRYGYTF	TGTGCCAGCAGTGAGTTGCCCCAGCCCCGCTATGGCTACACCTTC
.	TRBV6-5	.	14	TRBJ2-1	CASSNRFLRNEQFF	TGTGCCAGCAGTAACCGGTTTCTAAGGAATGAGCAGTTCTTC
TRBD1	TRBV28	once	15	TRBJ1-1	CASSLWGQGDTEAFF	TGTGCCAGCAGTTTATGGGGACAGGGGGACACTGAAGCTTTCTTT
TRBD2	TRBV2	.	15	TRBJ2-1	CASSGTSGSLNEQFF	TGTGCCAGCAGTGGGACTAGCGGGAGCCTCAATGAGCAGTTCTTC
.	TRBV14	.	16	TRBJ2-4	CASSQEISSGKNIQYF	TGTGCCAGCAGCCAAGAAATTAGCTCGGGCAAAAACATTCAGTACTTC
.	TRBV7-2	.	14	TRBJ2-7	CASSRPWPVGGQYF	TGTGCCAGCAGCCGTCCGTGGCCCGTTGGCGGGCAGTACTTC
TRBD2	TRBV15	.	14	TRBJ2-1	CATRGTSGRREQFF	TGTGCCACCAGGGGGACTAGCGGGAGAAGGGAGCAGTTCTTC
TRBD2	TRBV5-5	.	16	TRBJ2-1	CASSPRILAGVNEQFF	TGTGCCAGCAGCCCACGAATACTAGCGGGAGTTAATGAGCAGTTCTTC
TRBD2	TRBV5-6	.	16	TRBJ2-3	CASSLRTSGFSDTQYF	TGTGCCAGCAGCTTAAGGACTAGCGGGTTCTCAGATACGCAGTATTTT
.	TRBV6-6	.	16	TRBJ1-3	CASSYSISNSGNTIYF	TGTGCCAGCAGTTACTCTATCAGTAACTCTGGAAACACCATATATTTT
.	TRBV19	.	14	TRBJ2-7	CASSIDRSASEQYF	TGTGCCAGTAGTATAGATCGGTCGGCTTCTGAGCAGTACTTC
TRBD1	TRBV10-3	.	15	TRBJ2-5	CAISGGTGKKETQYF	TGTGCCATCAGTGGCGGGACAGGGAAAAAAGAGACCCAGTACTTC
TRBD1	TRBV6-1	few	15	TRBJ2-3	CASSDVAGGRDTQYF	TGTGCCAGCAGTGATGTGGCAGGGGGAAGGGATACGCAGTATTTT
.	TRBV28	once	13	TRBJ2-1	CASSDMRVNEQFF	TGTGCCAGCAGTGATATGCGGGTCAATGAGCAGTTCTTC
.	TRBV6-5	.	15	TRBJ1-3	CASSYYPAPGNTIYF	TGTGCCAGCAGTTATTACCCAGCTCCCGGAAACACCATATATTTT
.	TRBV28	.	13	TRBJ2-7	CASSLGGPYEQYF	TGTGCCAGCAGTTTGGGGGGGCCCTACGAGCAGTACTTC
.	TRBV29-1	.	11	TRBJ2-7	CSVRQSYEQYF	TGCAGCGTCCGACAGTCCTACGAGCAGTACTTC
.	TRBV7-9	.	14	TRBJ2-3	CASSFGAPRLITYF	TGTGCCAGCAGCTTTGGGGCGCCACGCCTGATAACGTATTTT
.	TRBV18	.	16	TRBJ1-3	CASSPAQGTGGNTIYF	TGTGCCAGCTCACCGGCCCAGGGAACGGGGGGAAACACCATATATTTT
.	TRBV28	.	11	TRBJ2-7	CASSTTLEQYF	TGTGCCAGCAGTACCACTCTCGAGCAGTACTTC
.	TRBV21-1	.	15	TRBJ2-7	CASSKEEVQGDEQYF	TGTGCCAGCAGCAAAGAGGAAGTACAGGGAGACGAGCAGTACTTC
TRBD2	TRBV5-6	.	15	TRBJ2-1	CASSLTGLAVNEQFF	TGTGCCAGCAGCTTGACGGGACTAGCAGTCAATGAGCAGTTCTTC
.	TRBV18	.	17	TRBJ1-4	CASSPIVDSGLNEKLFF	TGTGCCAGCTCACCGATTGTCGACAGTGGCCTTAATGAAAAACTGTTTTTT
.	TRBV19	.	16	TRBJ1-1	CASTPRGGAGNTEAFF	TGTGCCAGTACCCCCCGGGGGGGCGCGGGGAACACTGAAGCTTTCTTT
.	TRBV30	.	19	TRBJ2-1	CAWSVRQSLRYSSYNEQFF	TGTGCCTGGAGTGTACGGCAGTCCCTAAGGTACAGCTCCTACAATGAGCAGTTCTTC
TRBD1	TRBV13	once	15	TRBJ2-7	CASSWTGTGRNEQYF	TGTGCCAGCAGCTGGACCGGGACAGGGCGCAACGAGCAGTACTTC
.	TRBV12-2	.	19	TRBJ2-1	CASRSSWTSGGSSYNEQFF	TGTGCAAGTCGCTCTAGTTGGACTAGCGGGGGAAGCTCCTACAATGAGCAGTTCTTC
.	TRBV19	.	15	TRBJ1-3	CASSLLGQLRNTIYF	TGTGCCAGTAGCCTACTTGGACAGTTACGAAACACCATATATTTT
TRBD2	TRBV4-1	.	17	TRBJ2-5	CASSQPGRGGAQETQYF	TGCGCCAGCAGCCAACCCGGGAGGGGGGGCGCCCAAGAGACCCAGTACTTC
.	TRBV11-2	once	14	TRBJ2-7	CASSLESTTYEQYF	TGTGCCAGCAGCTTAGAGTCGACAACCTACGAGCAGTACTTC
TRBD1	TRBV19	.	17	TRBJ1-5	CASSTRGGWTGDQPQHF	TGTGCCAGTAGTACACGAGGGGGTTGGACAGGGGATCAGCCCCAGCATTTT
.	TRBV18	.	15	TRBJ1-5	CASSLGEYSNQPQHF	TGTGCCAGCTCACTGGGGGAATATAGCAATCAGCCCCAGCATTTT
TRBD1	TRBV2	.	12	TRBJ1-5	CASKGTAKTQHF	TGTGCCAGCAAAGGGACAGCCAAGACCCAGCATTTT
.	TRBV18	.	14	TRBJ2-5	CASSSDHRVETQYF	TGTGCCAGCTCATCCGACCATCGTGTGGAGACCCAGTACTTC
TRBD1	TRBV6-6	.	13	TRBJ2-7	CASSKQGAGEQYF	TGTGCCAGCAGTAAACAGGGGGCAGGCGAGCAGTACTTC
.	TRBV7-2	.	19	TRBJ2-6	CASSAERTKQQSRANVLTF	TGTGCCAGCAGCGCAGAAAGAACAAAGCAACAAAGTCGGGCCAACGTCCTGACTTTC
TRBD2	TRBV7-8	once	11	TRBJ2-1	CASSPGGGQFF	TGTGCCAGCAGCCCCGGGGGGGGGCAGTTCTTC
TRBD2	TRBV10-3	.	17	TRBJ2-7	CATIPGTSGRTAYEQYF	TGTGCCACTATCCCCGGGACTAGCGGGAGAACGGCCTACGAGCAGTACTTC
.	TRBV15	.	13	TRBJ1-3	CATSPQRGNTIYF	TGTGCCACCAGCCCACAACGCGGAAACACCATATATTTT
TRBD1	TRBV2	.	12	TRBJ2-1	CAGQGNDNEQFF	TGTGCCGGACAGGGAAATGACAATGAGCAGTTCTTC
.	TRBV5-4	few	14	TRBJ2-3	CASSTEAPGVELYF	TGTGCCAGCAGCACAGAAGCCCCAGGGGTAGAGCTGTATTTT
TRBD1	TRBV6-6	.	15	TRBJ2-1	CASSPPGTGGDEQFF	TGTGCCAGCAGTCCGCCCGGGACAGGGGGCGATGAGCAGTTCTTC
.	TRBV28	.	18	TRBJ1-5	CASSFRRGRAYSNQPQHF	TGTGCCAGCAGTTTCAGGCGTGGCAGGGCATATAGCAATCAGCCCCAGCATTTT
TRBD1	TRBV6-6	.	15	TRBJ2-2	CASSYDRATTGELFF	TGTGCCAGCAGTTACGACAGGGCTACCACCGGGGAGCTGTTTTTT